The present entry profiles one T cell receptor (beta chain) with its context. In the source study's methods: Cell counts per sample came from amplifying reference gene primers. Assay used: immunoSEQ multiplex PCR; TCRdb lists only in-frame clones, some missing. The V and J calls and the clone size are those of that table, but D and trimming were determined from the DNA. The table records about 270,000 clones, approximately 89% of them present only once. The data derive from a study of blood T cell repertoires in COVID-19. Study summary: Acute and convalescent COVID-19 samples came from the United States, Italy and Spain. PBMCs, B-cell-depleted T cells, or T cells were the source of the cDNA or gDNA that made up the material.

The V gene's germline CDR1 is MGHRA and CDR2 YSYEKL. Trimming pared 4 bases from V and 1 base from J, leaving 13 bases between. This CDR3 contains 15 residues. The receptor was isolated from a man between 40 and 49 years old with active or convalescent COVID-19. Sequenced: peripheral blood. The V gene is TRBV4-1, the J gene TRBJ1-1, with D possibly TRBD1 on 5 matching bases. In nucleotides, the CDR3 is TGCGCCAGCAGCCGATTACAGGACGAGAACACTGAAGCTTTCTTT. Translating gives CASSRLQDENTEAFF.